Below are 12 T cell receptor beta chains sequenced from a single sample in a study of cytomegalovirus exposure and HLA in healthy donors. Profiled with immunoSEQ multiplex PCR; TCRdb holds only in-frame clones, not every one. The data show 200,000 or so clones, around 84% seen once. Material for sequencing was PBMCs. The receptor source for this set is a woman under 40 in good health and CMV-seropositive.

The chain combines TRBV7-9 with TRBJ1-1, with D perhaps matching TRBD1 (5 bases). V was cut by 5 bases and J by 5 bases, with 18 bases left in between. CDR1 SEHNR and CDR2 FQNEAQ come from the germline V gene (reference sequence). The CDR3 length is 15 residues. CDR3 amino acids: CASSPSAGGETEAFF. CDR3 in DNA: TGTGCCAGCAGCCCCTCGGCCGGGGGAGAGACTGAAGCTTTCTTT.

The chain has TRBV11-2 and TRBJ2-1, with D hard to call. Trimming cost V 1 base and J 7 bases, with 5 bases left between them. The germline V gene encodes CDR1 SGHAT and CDR2 FQNNGV. The length of the CDR3 is 12 residues. The CDR3 reads CASSLVLNEQFF. The CDR3 DNA follows: TGTGCCAGCAGCTTAGTTTTAAATGAGCAGTTCTTC. Combining the CDR3 with reference TRBV11-2 and TRBJ2-1 gives the whole variable domain EAGVAQSPRYKIIEKRQSVAFWCNPISGHATLYWYQQILGQGPKLLIQFQNNGVVDDSQLPKDRFSAERLKGVDSTLKIQPAKLEDSAVYLCASSLVLNEQFFGPGTRLTVL.

This clone has just a few counts. The chain recombines TRBV27 with TRBJ1-1, with 9 bases fitting TRBD1. The CDR3 contains 15 residues. With 6 bases clipped from V and 2 bases from J, the junction kept 7 bases outside the gene matches. Germline CDR1 reads MNHEY; CDR2 reads SMNVEV (reference sequence). The CDR3, as DNA: TGTGCCAGCAGCCCGACAGGGGGGGGAAACACTGAAGCTTTCTTT. Protein product: CASSPTGGGNTEAFF.

For the CDR3, the DNA is TGTGCCAGCAGCCCCAAGACAGGGGGCGCGTTTAATCAGCCCCAGCATTTT. This encodes CASSPKTGGAFNQPQHF. The chain combines TRBV4-2 with TRBJ1-5; 10 bases line up with TRBD1. The CDR3 totals 17 residues. V dropped 4 bases and J dropped 4; count of bases not matched to a gene: 10. Germline-derived CDR1 and CDR2 are LGHNA and YNFKEQ.

The rearrangement links TRBV2 to TRBJ2-7; 10 bases map to TRBD1. J was trimmed by 3 bases and V by 1 base; bases with no gene match: 9. The CDR3 loop spans 17 amino acids. The germline V gene encodes CDR1 SNHLY and CDR2 FYNNEI. In nucleotides, the CDR3 is TGTGCCAGCAGTGAAGGGGTGAGGGACAGGGGCCTCTACGAGCAGTACTTC. Amino acid sequence: CASSEGVRDRGLYEQYF.

This rearrangement joins TRBV9 to TRBJ1-4; the match to TRBD1 covers 11 bases. The V segment lost 2 bases and the J segment 7 bases; nucleotides outside the gene matches: 1. The CDR3 sequence is 14 residues long. The germline CDR1 and CDR2 sequences are SGDLS and YYNGEE. The CDR3 DNA is TGTGCCAGCAGCGTGGACAGGGGGCGTGAAAAACTGTTTTTT. It encodes CASSVDRGREKLFF.

Many counts were recorded for this clone. Within the sample, other DNA sequences also encode this same CDR3. This chain connects TRBV9 to TRBJ1-5; D uncertain. The CDR3 is made up of 15 amino acids. Between the trimmed V and J ends, which lost 1 base and 3 bases, there was a span of 11 bases. Germline V gene sequence: CDR1 SGDLS, CDR2 YYNGEE. CDR3 amino acids: CASSVTAGSNQPQHF. CDR3 sequence (DNA): TGTGCCAGCAGCGTAACAGCGGGGTCCAATCAGCCCCAGCATTTT. The full variable domain, its missing parts supplied by reference TRBV9 and TRBJ1-5, is DSGVTQTPKHLITATGQRVTLRCSPRSGDLSVYWYQQSLDQGLQFLIQYYNGEERAKGNILERFSAQQFPDLHSELNLSSLELGDSALYFCASSVTAGSNQPQHFGDGTRLSIL.

The chain is built from TRBV4-2 and TRBJ1-1; 8 bases map to TRBD1. The length of the CDR3 is 16 residues. The trim removed 0 bases at V and 5 bases at J, leaving 8 bases unmatched. Germline V CDR1 and CDR2: LGHNA, YNFKEQ. Here the CDR3 reads CASSQDVSGGRTEAFF. The CDR3 bases are TGTGCCAGCAGCCAAGATGTTTCAGGGGGCAGAACTGAAGCTTTCTTT.

This chain links TRBV7-2 with TRBJ2-3, with D unclear. CDR3 length: 16 residues. Germline V gives CDR1 SGHTA, CDR2 FQGNSA. The V and J ends lost 1 base and 2 bases respectively, with 13 bases between them. Here the CDR3 reads CASSLDWAPPTDTQYF. The CDR3 DNA reads TGTGCCAGCAGCTTAGATTGGGCTCCTCCCACAGATACGCAGTATTTT.

Note on this clone: The same CDR3 is also encoded by other DNA sequences in this sample. V is TRBV18 and J is TRBJ1-1, with D perhaps TRBD1 (6 bases). The CDR3 is 13 amino acids. The germline V gene has CDR1 KGHSH and CDR2 LQKENI. Trimming took 6 bases from V and 3 from J, leaving 11 bases between them. The CDR3 loop reads CASSLTGDTEAFF. The CDR3 nucleotides are TGTGCCAGCTCGCTGACAGGCGACACTGAAGCTTTCTTT.

V gene TRBV6-1 combines with J gene TRBJ1-2; D possibly corresponds to TRBD1 (5 bases). V lost 6 bases and J lost 8, with 13 bases in between. The CDR3 loop spans 12 amino acids. From germline, CDR1 is MNHNS and CDR2 SASEGT. CDR3 loop: CASRTRVKGYTF. The CDR3 region has the DNA TGTGCCAGCAGGACCAGGGTTAAGGGCTACACCTTC.

The chain employs TRBV5-1 and TRBJ2-7, with 10 bases matching TRBD2. V lost 2 bases, J lost 2 bases, and 4 bases stayed unmatched. The length of the CDR3 is 15 residues. CDR1 SGHRS and CDR2 YFSETQ come from the germline V gene. CDR3 residues: CASSFDSGGPYEQYF. In DNA, the CDR3 is TGCGCCAGCAGCTTCGATAGCGGGGGGCCCTACGAGCAGTACTTC.